This entry lists 3 T cell receptor beta chains sequenced from one sample in a study of cytomegalovirus exposure and HLA in healthy donors. PCR primers comprised 60 Vbeta and 13 Jbeta primers. Using immunoSEQ multiplex PCR, the repertoire was profiled, and TCRdb retains in-frame clones only, with some absent. The top ten clones hold around 1.6% of a sample with fewer than 250,000 clones, 65% to 85% of them seen once. The sample was PBMCs. Receptors were obtained from a man in his forties or fifties in good health and CMV-seropositive.

The sample holds a few counts of this clone. This chain links TRBV19 with TRBJ1-1; D not resolved. Germline V gene lookup returns CDR1 LNHDA and CDR2 SQIVND (reference sequence). The CDR3 length is 13 residues. Between the trimmed V and J ends, which lost 5 bases and 0 bases, there was a span of 7 bases. CDR3 DNA sequence: TGTGCCAGTAGTCACAATCTGAACACTGAAGCTTTCTTT. Protein: CASSHNLNTEAFF.

V gene TRBV6-1 combines with J gene TRBJ2-2, with 7 bases that match TRBD2. The CDR3 spans 14 residues. From germline, CDR1 is MNHNS and CDR2 SASEGT. V lost 6 bases to trimming and J lost 4 bases; unmatched junction nucleotides: 5. CDR3 protein: CASRAGASTGELFF. For the CDR3, the DNA is TGTGCCAGCAGGGCGGGAGCCTCCACCGGGGAGCTGTTTTTT.

The rearrangement links TRBV5-1 to TRBJ2-5; 9 bases fit TRBD2. Germline V gene sequence: CDR1 SGHRS, CDR2 YFSETQ. This CDR3 is built from 18 residues. The V gene end was trimmed by 0 bases and the J gene end by 2 bases; junction bases not matched to a gene: 11. CDR3 amino acids: CASSLVGLRLAGQETQYF. In nucleotides, the CDR3 is TGCGCCAGCAGCTTGGTAGGGTTGCGGCTAGCGGGGCAAGAGACCCAGTACTTC.